The rows below give T cell receptor beta chains drawn from one sample of a study of blood T cell repertoires in COVID-19. Data came from immunoSEQ multiplex PCR; TCRdb stores just in-frame clones and leaves some out. The sample shows about 180,000 clones, 70% to 90% of them seen only once. Material: peripheral blood. The source of these receptors is a woman aged 25 to 39 with acute or convalescent COVID-19. Each CDR3 is given with its conserved first and last residue. D genes are given only for firm matches. Size is omitted from some rows. Given values are once, few, many or a class for expanded clones.

D gene,J gene,clone size,V gene,CDR3 DNA,CDR3 protein
-,TRBJ1-2,many,TRBV18,TGTGCCAGCTCACCACCAGGGGGGGCTGCTAACTATGGCTACACCTTC,CASSPPGGAANYGYTF
-,TRBJ2-7,-,TRBV28,TGTGCCAGCAGTTTAGGGGGGAGGAGTTACGAGCAGTACTTC,CASSLGGRSYEQYF
TRBD2,TRBJ2-1,-,TRBV11-2,TGTGCCAGCAGCTTAGTCCTAGCGGGAGACCACAATGAGCAGTTCTTC,CASSLVLAGDHNEQFF
TRBD1,TRBJ2-1,-,TRBV14,TGTGCCAGCAGGGCCCCAGACAGGGCTGAGCAGTTCTTC,CASRAPDRAEQFF
TRBD1,TRBJ1-4,-,TRBV15,TGTGCCACCAGCAGGGGGGACAGGGTTAGTGAAAAACTGTTTTTT,CATSRGDRVSEKLFF
-,TRBJ1-4,-,TRBV27,TGTGCCAGCAGTACGAAGGGGAGGACTAATGAAAAACTGTTTTTT,CASSTKGRTNEKLFF
TRBD1,TRBJ2-6,-,TRBV5-1,TGCGCCACCGGACAGGGGAGCTCTGGGGCCAACGTCCTGACTTTC,CATGQGSSGANVLTF
-,TRBJ2-1,-,TRBV7-8,TGTGCCAGCAGCCGAAGAATCAGAAATGAGCAGTTCTTC,CASSRRIRNEQFF
-,TRBJ1-1,-,TRBV7-9,TGTGCCAGCAGCTCCGACAGGTTTGAAGCTTTCTTT,CASSSDRFEAFF
-,TRBJ2-2,once,TRBV21-1,TGTGCCAGCAGCAACCCCGGACTAGCGGGAGAGGTCGGGGAGCTGTTTTTT,CASSNPGLAGEVGELFF
TRBD1,TRBJ1-3,-,TRBV30,TGTGCCTGCCACCCCGGGACAGGGGGACACACCATATATTTT,CACHPGTGGHTIYF
-,TRBJ1-2,once,TRBV6-6,TGTGCCAGCCGCCACTCGGGGGTCTATGGCTACACCTTC,CASRHSGVYGYTF
-,TRBJ2-5,-,TRBV4-1,TGCGCCAGCAGCCAAGATATTGGGCTAGCACAAGAGACCCAGTACTTC,CASSQDIGLAQETQYF
-,TRBJ2-1,-,TRBV7-9,TGTGCCAGCAGCTTAGGGCTAGGAAATGAGCAGTTCTTC,CASSLGLGNEQFF
-,TRBJ2-2,-,TRBV6-5,TGTGCCAGCAGTTTGGGGGGAATGGGCGGGGAGCTGTTTTTT,CASSLGGMGGELFF
TRBD1,TRBJ2-3,once,TRBV27,TGTGCCAGCAGCCCCGGGACAGGCAGCACAGATACGCAGTATTTT,CASSPGTGSTDTQYF
TRBD2,TRBJ2-3,-,TRBV6-5,TGTGCCAGCCGCCAGGGAGGGAACGCAGATACGCAGTATTTT,CASRQGGNADTQYF
-,TRBJ1-1,-,TRBV28,TGTGCCAGCACCGAATTGCCGGGTGAAGCTTTCTTT,CASTELPGEAFF
TRBD1,TRBJ1-1,-,TRBV13,TGTGCCAGCAGCTCGGACAGGGGGACTGAAGCTTTCTTT,CASSSDRGTEAFF
TRBD1,TRBJ2-5,-,TRBV3-1/TRBV3-2,TGTGCCAGCAGCCAGGGAACAGGGGTCTTTAAGACCCAGTACTTC,CASSQGTGVFKTQYF
-,TRBJ2-7,-,TRBV18,TGTGCCAGCTCACCACAGGGGCCCTACGAGCAGTACTTC,CASSPQGPYEQYF
-,TRBJ2-1,-,TRBV29-1,TGCAGCGTTGTATCCTACAATGAGCAGTTCTTC,CSVVSYNEQFF
TRBD2,TRBJ2-1,-,TRBV7-8,TGTGCCAGCAGCTTGATCGGAGTTAGCGGGAGTGTGTGGGGGGGTGAGCAGTTCTTC,CASSLIGVSGSVWGGEQFF
TRBD1,TRBJ2-1,-,TRBV12-3/TRBV12-4,TGTGCCAGCCGTACAACGCAGGGGGCTGAGCAGTTCTTC,CASRTTQGAEQFF
-,TRBJ2-1,-,TRBV10-2,TGCGCCAGCGCCCAGGGTGAGCAGTTCTTC,CASAQGEQFF
TRBD2,TRBJ2-2,-,TRBV5-1,TGCGCCGGATCACCGGGACTAGCGGGAGGGCCTGTCACCGGGGAGCTGTTTTTT,CAGSPGLAGGPVTGELFF
TRBD2,TRBJ2-2,-,TRBV3-1/TRBV3-2,TGTGCCAGCAGGCCACTAGCGGGAGGGCCAATCGGGGAGCTGTTTTTT,CASRPLAGGPIGELFF
-,TRBJ1-5,-,TRBV6-1,TGTGCCAGCAGTGACGGTCAGCCCCAGCATTTT,CASSDGQPQHF
-,TRBJ1-1,-,TRBV19,TGTGCCAGTAACCCGACAGTAAACACTGAAGCTTTCTTT,CASNPTVNTEAFF
TRBD1,TRBJ2-4,-,TRBV29-1,TGCAGCGTTGTCCCACAGGGGTTCTTAGCCAAAAACATTCAGTACTTC,CSVVPQGFLAKNIQYF
-,TRBJ1-1,once,TRBV18,TGTGCCAGCTCATCAATGGACAGAGACACTGAAGCTTTCTTT,CASSSMDRDTEAFF
-,TRBJ2-3,-,TRBV5-1,TGCGCCAGCAGCTTTGGAGCTCCAGATACGCAGTATTTT,CASSFGAPDTQYF
-,TRBJ1-6,-,TRBV6-1,TGTGCCAGCAGTGAAGTCACAGACGGTTCACCCCTCCACTTT,CASSEVTDGSPLHF
TRBD2,TRBJ2-5,-,TRBV3-1/TRBV3-2,TGTGCCACAGGGACTAGCGGTCTTCAAGAGACCCAGTACTTC,CATGTSGLQETQYF
-,TRBJ2-5,-,TRBV11-2,TGTGCCAGCAGCCATCCGGACAGACAAGAGACCCAGTACTTC,CASSHPDRQETQYF
-,TRBJ2-1,-,TRBV7-9,TGTGCCAGCAGCCGCCAGCGGGAGCAGTTCTTC,CASSRQREQFF
-,TRBJ1-2,-,TRBV5-1,TGCGCCAGCCCGGGACACCAGTATGGCTACACCTTC,CASPGHQYGYTF
TRBD2,TRBJ2-7,-,TRBV27,TGTGCCAGCAGCCGAGAAATTGGACTAGCGGGAGTCCCCTACGAGCAGTACTTC,CASSREIGLAGVPYEQYF
-,TRBJ2-1,-,TRBV15,TGTGCCACCGGGGCCTACTCCTACAATGAGCAGTTCTTC,CATGAYSYNEQFF
TRBD1,TRBJ1-4,-,TRBV2,TGTGCCAGCACCCTACAGGGGAATGAAAAACTGTTTTTT,CASTLQGNEKLFF
-,TRBJ2-7,few,TRBV6-5,TGTGCCAGCAGTTCCCGGGTCTACTCCTACGAGCAGTACTTC,CASSSRVYSYEQYF
-,TRBJ2-7,-,TRBV10-3,TGTGCCATCAGTGGGGATAGGGGAGGCCCCTCCGAGCAGTACTTC,CAISGDRGGPSEQYF
TRBD1,TRBJ2-1,-,TRBV30,TGTGCCTGGAGTGCAGGACAGGGCCTTTTCGATGAGCAGTTCTTC,CAWSAGQGLFDEQFF
TRBD2,TRBJ2-2,-,TRBV3-1/TRBV3-2,TGTGCCAGCAGCCTCCTAGCGGCCTCGAACACCGGGGAGCTGTTTTTT,CASSLLAASNTGELFF
-,TRBJ2-3,-,TRBV12-3/TRBV12-4,TGTGCCAGCAGTTTTAGGGGTGGAGATACGCAGTATTTT,CASSFRGGDTQYF
-,TRBJ2-5,-,TRBV11-3,TGTGCCAGCAGCCTGGAGGGGGCAACCCAGTACTTC,CASSLEGATQYF
-,TRBJ2-1,-,TRBV15,TGTGCCACCAGCAGAGACCTCCTAAATGAGCAGTTCTTC,CATSRDLLNEQFF
-,TRBJ1-1,-,TRBV18,TGTGCCAGCTCAACCGGGAGGGACACTGAAGCTTTCTTT,CASSTGRDTEAFF
-,TRBJ1-3,-,TRBV7-6,TGTGCCAGCAGCTTAGTATACGACAGGTCGGGAAACACCATATATTTT,CASSLVYDRSGNTIYF
-,TRBJ2-3,-,TRBV5-8,TGTGCCAGCGGCCCGGAGCGGCCATTT,CASGPERPF
-,TRBJ2-5,-,TRBV5-1,TGCGCCAGCAGCTCGGGACAATTCCAAGAGACCCAGTACTTC,CASSSGQFQETQYF
-,TRBJ1-1,-,TRBV27,TGTGCCAGCAGCTCCCCGACAGCTGAAGCTTTCTTT,CASSSPTAEAFF